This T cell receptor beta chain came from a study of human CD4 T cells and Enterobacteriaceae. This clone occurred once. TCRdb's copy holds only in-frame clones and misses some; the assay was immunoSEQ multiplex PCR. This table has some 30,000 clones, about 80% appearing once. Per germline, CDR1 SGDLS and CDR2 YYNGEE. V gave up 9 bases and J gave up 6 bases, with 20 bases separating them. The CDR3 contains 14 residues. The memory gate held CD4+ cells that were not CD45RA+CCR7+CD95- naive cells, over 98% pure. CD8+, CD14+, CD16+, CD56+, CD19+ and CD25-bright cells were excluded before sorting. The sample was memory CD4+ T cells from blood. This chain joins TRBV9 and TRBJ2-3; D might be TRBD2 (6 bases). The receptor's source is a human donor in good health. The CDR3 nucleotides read TGTGCCACCTCCCGGGGCGGGATCCTTGATACGCAGTATTTT. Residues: CATSRGGILDTQYF.